A single sample is the source of the 15 T cell receptor beta chains below, sequenced in a study of cytomegalovirus exposure and HLA in healthy donors (dated 2017 in TCRdb). The library was obtained by the immunoSEQ multiplex PCR assay. The multiplex PCR relied on a mix of 60 forward primers for TCR Vbeta segments and 13 reverse primers for TCR Jbeta segments. The source is immuneACCESS, and TCRdb retained only in-frame sequences with V and J called. Part of the clones is not carried over; for the studies checked, unresolved V genes explain less than half of this, and the remainder is unexplained. This sample's table contains about 72,000 clones. Together, the top ten hold under 3% of the sample. Sequencing used PBMCs. Source of these receptors: a man aged 40-55 years in good health and CMV-seronegative.

V gene TRBV2 combines with J gene TRBJ2-7; tentative D call: TRBD1 (6 bases). This CDR3 comprises 13 residues. Trimming removed 4 bases at V and 5 bases at J, with 12 bases between. Germline loops: CDR1 SNHLY, CDR2 FYNNEI. The DNA of the CDR3 is TGTGCCAGCAGTGTAGAGTCAGGGGACGAGCAGTACTTC. The encoded protein is CASSVESGDEQYF.

This rearrangement joins TRBV29-1 to TRBJ2-5; TRBD1 agrees at 10 bases. With V trimmed by 5 bases and J by 5 bases, 11 bases remained unmatched. Germline values: CDR1 SQVTM, CDR2 ANQGSEA. This CDR3 contains 15 residues. CDR3 nucleotides: TGCAGCGTTTCACCCGGGACAGGGGCGGAGGAGACCCAGTACTTC. Amino acid sequence: CSVSPGTGAEETQYF.

Concerning this clone: Within the sample, other DNA sequences also encode this same CDR3. The chain uses TRBV9 and TRBJ2-3; D possibly corresponds to TRBD2 (6 bases). Germline CDR1 SGDLS, CDR2 YYNGEE. This CDR3 is 15 amino acids long. The germline V and J ends were trimmed by 1 base and 1 base, with 10 bases remaining between them. CDR3 sequence reads: CASSVWRGGTDTQYF. DNA of the CDR3: TGTGCCAGCAGCGTATGGCGGGGTGGCACAGATACGCAGTATTTT. Using reference TRBV9 and TRBJ2-3 for the parts outside the CDR3, the full variable domain is DSGVTQTPKHLITATGQRVTLRCSPRSGDLSVYWYQQSLDQGLQFLIQYYNGEERAKGNILERFSAQQFPDLHSELNLSSLELGDSALYFCASSVWRGGTDTQYFGPGTRLTVL.

V usage is TRBV2 and J usage is TRBJ1-5; 9 bases agree with TRBD1. The CDR3 length is 14 residues. Trimming at V came to 5 bases and at J to 5 bases, leaving 4 bases not matched to a gene. In germline, CDR1 is SNHLY, CDR2 FYNNEI. The CDR3 nucleotides are TGTGCCAGCAGTCAAACAGGGGGCGATCAGCCCCAGCATTTT. It encodes CASSQTGGDQPQHF.

The chain combines TRBV7-3 with TRBJ2-1; D not resolved. V lost 4 bases and J 7 bases, leaving 14 bases between the germline ends. The CDR3 extends over 14 amino acids. CDR1 is SGHTA and CDR2 is FQGTGA in the germline V gene. Written as DNA, the CDR3 is TGTGCCAGCAGCTACGGCGGTGGCGGTAATGAGCAGTTCTTC. This codes for CASSYGGGGNEQFF.

The CDR3 reads CASSRGQGWGTEAFF. CDR3 nucleotides: TGTGCCAGCAGCAGGGGACAGGGTTGGGGCACTGAAGCTTTCTTT. The chain uses TRBV9 and TRBJ1-1; TRBD1 aligns across 9 bases. The junction had 8 bases not matched to a gene; V was cut back by 4 bases and J by 4 bases. Germline CDR1 and CDR2: SGDLS and YYNGEE. The CDR3 contains 15 residues.

V and J are TRBV14 and TRBJ2-5; D is uncertain. This CDR3 comprises 12 residues. The germline CDR1 and CDR2 sequences are SGHDN and FVKESK. The ends were cut back, 4 bases at V and 5 bases at J, with 8 bases in the middle. As DNA, the CDR3 is TGTGCCAGCAGCCCCCTCCCGGAGACCCAGTACTTC. As protein: CASSPLPETQYF. The entire variable domain, with the rest obtained from reference TRBV14 and TRBJ2-5, is as follows: EAGVTQFPSHSVIEKGQTVTLRCDPISGHDNLYWYRRVMGKEIKFLLHFVKESKQDESGMPNNRFLAERTGGTYSTLKVQPAELEDSGVYFCASSPLPETQYFGPGTRLLVL.

The rearrangement uses TRBV7-9 and TRBJ1-1; D not resolved. CDR3 length: 14 residues. Trimming shortened V by 6 bases and J by 3 bases, and 14 bases separated the two germline ends. CDR1 and CDR2 (germline): SEHNR, FQNEAQ (reference sequence). CDR3 region: CASSKKEGDTEAFF. DNA of the CDR3: TGTGCCAGCAGTAAGAAGGAGGGCGACACTGAAGCTTTCTTT.

The CDR3 loop is CASSFYDRDAYGYTF. Written as DNA, the CDR3 is TGTGCCAGCAGCTTCTACGACAGGGACGCGTATGGCTACACCTTC. V and J are TRBV5-6 and TRBJ1-2; 7 bases map to TRBD1. Trimming took 2 bases from V and 5 from J; bases not matched to a gene: 9. Germline V gene data show CDR1 as SGHDT and CDR2 as YYEEEE. The CDR3 spans 15 residues.

The chain uses TRBV19 and TRBJ1-1; 8 nucleotides align to TRBD1. The length of the CDR3 is 13 residues. V gave up 8 bases and J gave up 0 bases; unmatched junction bases: 2. The germline V gene encodes CDR1 LNHDA and CDR2 SQIVND (reference sequence). This CDR3 reads CASQDRVNTEAFF. CDR3 coding DNA: TGTGCCAGTCAGGACAGGGTGAACACTGAAGCTTTCTTT.

The chain has TRBV5-1 and TRBJ2-1; the D gene is possibly TRBD1 (6 bases). Germline CDR1 reads SGHRS; CDR2 reads YFSETQ. The CDR3 is made up of 13 amino acids. Trimming removed 0 bases at V and 5 bases at J, with 6 bases between. The CDR3 DNA sequence: TGCGCCAGCAGCTTGGCAGGGGACAATGAGCAGTTCTTC. Encoded protein: CASSLAGDNEQFF. Full variable domain (outside the CDR3, taken from reference TRBV5-1 and TRBJ2-1): KAGVTQTPRYLIKTRGQQVTLSCSPISGHRSVSWYQQTPGQGLQFLFEYFSETQRNKGNFPGRFSGRQFSNSRSEMNVSTLELGDSALYLCASSLAGDNEQFFGPGTRLTVL.

The gene calls are TRBV28 and TRBJ1-2, with a weak D call TRBD1 (5 bases). From germline, CDR1 is MDHEN and CDR2 SYDVKM. The CDR3 sequence is 16 residues long. V was shortened by 8 bases and J by 1 base, with 20 bases between the two germline ends. Here the CDR3 DNA reads TGTGCCAGCGGTCCTGGCAGGGTGTATCTTAACTATGGCTACACCTTC. It codes for CASGPGRVYLNYGYTF.

This chain uses TRBV28 with TRBJ1-2, with 7 bases that match TRBD1. CDR1 and CDR2 (germline): MDHEN, SYDVKM. V gave up 1 base and J gave up 2 bases; unmatched junction bases: 10. This CDR3 comprises 17 residues. CDR3 nucleotide sequence: TGTGCCAGCAGTTTATCTACCGGACAGGTTGGGAACTATGGCTACACCTTC. Its protein is CASSLSTGQVGNYGYTF.

The chain combines TRBV27 with TRBJ2-5; 12 nucleotides line up with TRBD2. The length of the CDR3 is 17 residues. Germline V gene sequence: CDR1 MNHEY, CDR2 SMNVEV (reference sequence). V was clipped by 6 bases and J by 5 bases; unmatched bases: 13. This chain's CDR3 is CASSRTSGGRGRETQYF. In nucleotides, the CDR3 is TGTGCCAGCAGCCGCACTAGCGGGGGGAGGGGTAGGGAGACCCAGTACTTC.

J is TRBJ1-3 and V is TRBV4-1, with 8 bases identical to TRBD1. After removal of 4 bases from V and 0 bases from J, the junction contained 11 bases not matched to a gene. The CDR3 is 18 amino acids. CDR1 is MGHRA and CDR2 is YSYEKL in the germline V gene. The CDR3 sequence is CASSLANLRGPSGNTIYF. The CDR3, as DNA: TGCGCCAGCAGCCTCGCGAACCTCAGGGGGCCCTCTGGAAACACCATATATTTT.